A single TCR beta chain is shown here with its context. The CDR3 regions of TCR beta were amplified from RNA transcripts. The primer set for the first-round RT-PCR of the TCR CDR3 was HTBI. TCRdb re-derived calls from the multiplex PCR reads in MiXCR, one entry per CDR3 protein. The sample lists hundreds of thousands of distinct CDR3 sequences, under 15% occurring once. The data derive from a study of T cells in Graves' hyperthyroidism and ophthalmopathy. Study details: Peripheral blood was obtained at initial diagnosis, preceding any treatment.

Material: blood. The receptor was isolated from a man between 18 and 29 years old with Graves' ophthalmopathy.

As DNA, the CDR3 is TGTGCCAGCAGTTTTCAAGACAGCCTATACGAGCAGTACTTC. Its translation: CASSFQDSLYEQYF. The chain combines TRBV12-3 or TRBV12-4 with TRBJ2-7; tentatively, D is TRBD1 (5 bases). This CDR3 is 14 amino acids long. V was clipped by 3 bases and J by 4 bases, with 13 bases between them.